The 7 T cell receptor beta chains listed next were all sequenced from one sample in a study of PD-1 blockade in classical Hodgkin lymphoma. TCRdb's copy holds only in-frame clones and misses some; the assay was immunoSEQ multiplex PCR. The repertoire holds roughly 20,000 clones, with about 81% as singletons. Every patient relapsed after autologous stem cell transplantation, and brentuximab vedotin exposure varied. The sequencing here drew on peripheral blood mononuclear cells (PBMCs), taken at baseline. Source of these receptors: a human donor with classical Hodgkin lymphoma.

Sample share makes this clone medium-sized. Written as DNA, the CDR3 is TGCGCCAGCAGAGGACAGCAGAACACCGGGGAGCTGTTTTTT. It encodes CASRGQQNTGELFF. The rearrangement joins TRBV10-1 to TRBJ2-2; D might be TRBD1 (6 bases). Trimming stripped 6 bases from V and 1 base from J, with 9 bases between. CDR3 length equals 14 residues. Per germline, CDR1 WNHNN and CDR2 SYGVQD (reference sequence).

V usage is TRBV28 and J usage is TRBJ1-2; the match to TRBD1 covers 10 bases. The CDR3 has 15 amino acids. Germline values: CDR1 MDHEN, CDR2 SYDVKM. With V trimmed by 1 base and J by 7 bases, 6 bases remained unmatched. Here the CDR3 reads CASSLSGTGAGGYTF. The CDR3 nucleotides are TGTGCCAGCAGTTTATCCGGGACAGGGGCCGGTGGCTACACCTTC.

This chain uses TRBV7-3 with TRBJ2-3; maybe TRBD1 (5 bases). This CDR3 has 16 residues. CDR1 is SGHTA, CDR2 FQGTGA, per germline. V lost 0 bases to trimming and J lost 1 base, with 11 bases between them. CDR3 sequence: CASSLTGLGGTDTQYF. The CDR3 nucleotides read TGTGCCAGCAGCTTAACGGGGCTAGGGGGCACAGATACGCAGTATTTT.

CDR3 residues: CASSNLRDRMNTEAFF. The DNA of the CDR3 is TGTGCCAGTAGTAATTTAAGGGACAGGATGAACACTGAAGCTTTCTTT. The V and J genes are TRBV19 and TRBJ1-1; the match to TRBD1 covers 8 bases. V shed 4 bases, J shed 0 bases, and the junction held 7 bases outside the gene matches. The V gene's germline CDR1 is LNHDA and CDR2 SQIVND (reference sequence). The CDR3 totals 16 residues.

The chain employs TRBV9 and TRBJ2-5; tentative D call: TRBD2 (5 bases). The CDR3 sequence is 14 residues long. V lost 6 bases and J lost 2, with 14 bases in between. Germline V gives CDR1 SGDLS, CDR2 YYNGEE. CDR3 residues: CASTPESGQETQYF. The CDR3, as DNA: TGTGCCAGCACCCCCGAGAGCGGACAAGAGACCCAGTACTTC.

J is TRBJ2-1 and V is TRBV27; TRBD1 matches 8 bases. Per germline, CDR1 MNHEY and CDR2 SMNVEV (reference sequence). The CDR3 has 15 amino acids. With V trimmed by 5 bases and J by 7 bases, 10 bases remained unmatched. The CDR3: CASSTRTGWENEQFF. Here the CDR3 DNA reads TGTGCCAGCAGTACAAGGACAGGGTGGGAAAATGAGCAGTTCTTC.

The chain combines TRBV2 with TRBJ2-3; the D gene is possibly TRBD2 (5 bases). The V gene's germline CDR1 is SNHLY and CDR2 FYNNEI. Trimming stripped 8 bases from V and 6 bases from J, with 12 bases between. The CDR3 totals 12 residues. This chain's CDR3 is CASRDISDTQYF. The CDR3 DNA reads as TGTGCCAGCCGGGATATTTCGGATACGCAGTATTTT.